Presented here are 24 T cell receptor beta chains from one specimen sequenced in a study of blood T cell repertoires in COVID-19. Profiled with immunoSEQ multiplex PCR; TCRdb holds only in-frame clones, not every one. The data hold roughly 150,000 clones, with roughly 85% observed a single time. Input material: PBMCs or T cells enriched from blood (not recorded which). The receptors derive from a man aged 55 to 70 who had recovered from COVID-19.

The chain couples TRBV7-9 to TRBJ2-7; 11 bases are shared with TRBD1. V shed 5 bases, J shed 5 bases, and the junction held 5 bases outside the gene matches. The CDR3 covers 14 residues. Germline V gives CDR1 SEHNR, CDR2 FQNEAQ (reference sequence). CDR3 amino acids: CASSPGTGGDEQYF. The DNA of the CDR3 is TGTGCCAGCAGCCCCGGGACAGGGGGGGACGAGCAGTACTTC.

This chain uses TRBV10-3 with TRBJ1-5; D perhaps matches TRBD1 (5 bases). CDR3 length: 15 residues. The ends were cut back, 8 bases at V and 2 bases at J, with 16 bases in the middle. CDR1 is ENHRY and CDR2 is SYGVKD in the germline V gene. CDR3 in DNA: TGTGCCATCTCCGACGGGGGTGTACGCAATCAGCCCCAGCATTTT. This translates into CAISDGGVRNQPQHF.

A remark on this clone: The same CDR3 arises from other DNA sequences in this sample as well. The chain joins TRBV12-3 or TRBV12-4 to TRBJ2-5, with a weak D call TRBD2 (6 bases). Trimming left V 3 bases short and J 3 bases short, with 8 bases between. CDR3 length: 13 residues. The CDR3 DNA sequence: TGTGCCAGCAGTTTTGGAGGGGAAGAGACCCAGTACTTC. Its translation is CASSFGGEETQYF.

This clone was seen only once. This rearrangement joins TRBV9 to TRBJ1-1, with D maybe TRBD1 (6 bases). The CDR3 runs to 14 residues. CDR1 and CDR2 (germline): SGDLS, YYNGEE. Trimming removed 1 base at V and 3 bases at J, with 10 bases between. CDR3 sequence (DNA): TGTGCCAGCAGCGTATATGCAGGGGACACTGAAGCTTTCTTT. Translated: CASSVYAGDTEAFF.

This chain uses TRBV28 with TRBJ2-5; TRBD2 matches at 8 bases. V lost 8 bases and J lost 7; bases outside the gene matches: 15. Germline V gives CDR1 MDHEN, CDR2 SYDVKM. The CDR3 covers 15 residues. This CDR3 is CASALGSGGPWTQYF. The CDR3 bases are TGTGCCAGCGCCCTCGGGAGCGGGGGTCCGTGGACCCAGTACTTC. Based on the CDR3 plus reference TRBV28 and TRBJ2-5, the full variable domain is DVKVTQSSRYLVKRTGEKVFLECVQDMDHENMFWYRQDPGLGLRLIYFSYDVKMKEKGDIPEGYSVSREKKERFSLILESASTNQTSMYLCASALGSGGPWTQYFGPGTRLLVL.

The CDR3 loop is CASSLEGGIYEQYF. CDR3 DNA sequence: TGCGCCAGCAGCTTGGAGGGAGGGATCTACGAGCAGTACTTC. The chain links TRBV5-1 to TRBJ2-7, with 7 bases that match TRBD2. V gave up 0 bases and J gave up 3 bases; unmatched junction bases: 3. Germline CDR1 and CDR2: SGHRS and YFSETQ. The CDR3 extends over 14 amino acids.

This chain joins TRBV5-1 and TRBJ2-2; 11 positions agree with TRBD1. Losses at the gene ends were 4 bases for V and 7 bases for J; bases not matched to a gene: 3. Germline lookup yields CDR1 SGHRS and CDR2 YFSETQ. This CDR3 has 14 amino acids. CDR3 DNA: TGCGCCAGCAGCGAGGGACAGGGGGTCGGGGAGCTGTTTTTT. Protein sequence: CASSEGQGVGELFF.

V usage is TRBV5-5 and J usage is TRBJ1-2; 7 bases map to TRBD1. This CDR3 region has 15 residues. With V trimmed by 5 bases and J by 3 bases, 10 bases remained unmatched. Germline V CDR1 and CDR2: SGHKS, YYEKEE (reference sequence). The CDR3 coding sequence is TGTGCCAGCAGGGGGGAACAGGGGCTGGACTATGGCTACACCTTC. Its protein is CASRGEQGLDYGYTF.

The chain has TRBV5-1 and TRBJ2-5, with TRBD1 identical over 9 bases. Unmatched junction bases numbered 9, after V lost 5 bases and J lost 4 bases. Looked up from germline, CDR1 is SGHRS and CDR2 is YFSETQ. The CDR3 totals 15 residues. The CDR3 spells CASRTGGGLGETQYF. The CDR3 nucleotides are TGCGCCAGCAGAACAGGGGGCGGATTGGGAGAGACCCAGTACTTC.

This clone came up a few times. CDR3: CASSDTGGRNEQYF. The CDR3 nucleotides read TGTGCCAGCAGTGATACAGGGGGGAGGAACGAGCAGTACTTC. This sequence joins TRBV3-1 (or the pseudogene TRBV3-2) and TRBJ2-7; 8 nucleotides agree with TRBD1. CDR1 LGHDT and CDR2 YNNKEL come from the germline V gene (reference sequence). With V trimmed by 6 bases and J by 5 bases, 9 bases remained unmatched. The CDR3 is 14 residues long.

This chain joins TRBV6-5 and TRBJ2-1; 9 nucleotides match TRBD2. This CDR3 is built from 14 residues. Germline CDR1 MNHEY, CDR2 SVGAGI. With V trimmed by 3 bases and J by 8 bases, 5 bases remained unmatched. The CDR3, as DNA: TGTGCCAGCAGTTATAGCGGGAGAGGCGATGAGCAGTTCTTC. Its translation: CASSYSGRGDEQFF.

V gene TRBV3-1 (or the pseudogene TRBV3-2) combines with J gene TRBJ1-2, with TRBD1 matching over 10 bases. V shed 7 bases, J shed 8 bases, and the junction held 13 bases outside the gene matches. Germline loops: CDR1 LGHDT, CDR2 YNNKEL (reference sequence). The CDR3 consists of 15 residues. CDR3 region: CASTPRGTGVTGYTF. Written as DNA, the CDR3 is TGTGCCAGCACCCCGCGTGGGACAGGGGTTACGGGCTACACCTTC.

The chain joins TRBV3-1 (or the pseudogene TRBV3-2) to TRBJ2-5; maybe TRBD1 (5 bases). Looked up from germline, CDR1 is LGHDT and CDR2 is YNNKEL (reference sequence). The V end was cut by 3 bases, the J end by 1 base, with 15 bases between. The length of the CDR3 is 16 residues. Here the CDR3 DNA reads TGTGCCAGCAGCCATTCCGAAAGGGGCCCCCAAGAGACCCAGTACTTC. It translates to CASSHSERGPQETQYF.

This clone came up a few times. The V call is TRBV6-6, the J call TRBJ2-7; D is uncertain. V lost 5 bases and J 3 bases, leaving 8 bases between the germline ends. The germline CDR1 and CDR2 sequences are MNHNY and SVGAGI (reference sequence). The CDR3 contains 12 residues. The CDR3: CASSNQVYEQYF. In DNA form, the CDR3 reads TGTGCCAGCAGTAACCAGGTCTACGAGCAGTACTTC.

This chain connects TRBV7-8 to TRBJ2-3, with 9 bases identical to TRBD2. Germline V lookup: CDR1 SGHVS, CDR2 FQNEAQ. This CDR3 is 18 amino acids long. J gave up 3 bases and V 1 base, and 11 bases lay outside the gene matches. The chain's CDR3 is CASSLVASGGFFTDTQYF. In DNA form, the CDR3 reads TGTGCCAGCAGCTTAGTAGCCAGCGGGGGGTTTTTTACAGATACGCAGTATTTT.

This clone showed up just once. The chain is built from TRBV11-2 and TRBJ2-2, with a weak D call TRBD2 (5 bases). The germline V and J ends were trimmed by 2 bases and 5 bases, with 6 bases remaining between them. This CDR3 contains 13 residues. CDR1 and CDR2 from the germline V gene are SGHAT and FQNNGV. The CDR3 loop is CASSLRGTGELFF. The CDR3 DNA reads as TGTGCCAGCAGCTTACGGGGTACCGGGGAGCTGTTTTTT.

The chain has TRBV6-5 and TRBJ2-6; D is undetermined. V was trimmed by 7 bases and J by 0 bases, leaving 4 bases between them. The germline CDR1 and CDR2 sequences are MNHEY and SVGAGI. CDR3 size: 13 residues. The CDR3 coding sequence is TGTGCCAGCACCCTCTCTGGGGCCAACGTCCTGACTTTC. Its translation: CASTLSGANVLTF.

This sequence joins TRBV6-2 or TRBV6-3 and TRBJ1-1, with 7 bases fitting TRBD1. Germline values: CDR1 MNHEY, CDR2 SVGEGT. The V and J ends lost 4 bases and 1 base, in that order; junction bases with no gene match: 3. This CDR3 comprises 14 residues. CDR3 in amino acids: CASSSGTANTEAFF. The CDR3 DNA follows: TGTGCCAGCAGTTCCGGGACAGCGAACACTGAAGCTTTCTTT.

This clone showed up just once. The CDR3 bases are TGTGCCAGCAGCTTAGGGGCCGTCCAAGAGACCCAGTACTTC. Residues: CASSLGAVQETQYF. This sequence joins TRBV11-2 and TRBJ2-5; D not resolved. CDR1 is SGHAT, CDR2 FQNNGV, per germline. Deletions cut 1 base from V and 1 base from J, with 7 bases between. This CDR3 spans 14 amino acids.

This clone was seen a handful of times. The chain couples TRBV30 to TRBJ1-5; TRBD1 agrees at 7 bases. This CDR3 is built from 13 residues. In germline, CDR1 is GTSNPN, CDR2 SVGIG (reference sequence). With 4 bases clipped from V and 4 bases from J, the junction kept 4 bases outside the gene matches. DNA of the CDR3: TGTGCCTGGAAAGAACAGGGGAATCAGCCCCAGCATTTT. Translated, it gives CAWKEQGNQPQHF.

This clone occurred once. In DNA form, the CDR3 reads TGTGCCAGCAGCTTATGGGGCGGTGAGAATTCACCCCTCCACTTT. Encoded protein: CASSLWGGENSPLHF. The chain couples TRBV7-3 to TRBJ1-6; D perhaps matches TRBD1 (5 bases). The CDR3 has 15 amino acids. Germline lookup yields CDR1 SGHTA and CDR2 FQGTGA. The V end was cut by 2 bases, the J end by 7 bases, with 12 bases between.

This chain connects TRBV5-4 to TRBJ2-7; 10 nucleotides align to TRBD2. The germline V gene encodes CDR1 SGHNT and CDR2 YYREEE (reference sequence). The J segment lost 3 bases and the V segment lost 1 base, leaving 10 bases of the junction unmatched. The CDR3 contains 17 residues. As DNA, the CDR3 is TGTGCCAGCAGCTTGAAAGCGGGGGGGGTTGGGCGCTACGAGCAGTACTTC. This sequence encodes CASSLKAGGVGRYEQYF.

This chain uses TRBV6-5 with TRBJ1-3, with 7 bases aligning to TRBD1. The CDR3 spans 14 residues. From germline, CDR1 is MNHEY and CDR2 SVGAGI. V dropped 5 bases and J dropped 8; count of bases not matched to a gene: 9. The CDR3 loop reads CASSLLGGKDTIYF. CDR3 DNA sequence: TGTGCCAGCAGTCTTCTAGGGGGCAAGGACACCATATATTTT.

This clone occurred many times. As DNA, the CDR3 is TGTGCCACCGCGCCGAGGGAACACCGCGGGCTTATTGGCTACACCTTC. Protein sequence: CATAPREHRGLIGYTF. This sequence joins TRBV24-1 and TRBJ1-2; D is unclear. CDR3 length equals 16 residues. Germline lookup yields CDR1 KGHDR and CDR2 SFDVKD. V lost 9 bases, J lost 7 bases, and 26 bases lay in between.